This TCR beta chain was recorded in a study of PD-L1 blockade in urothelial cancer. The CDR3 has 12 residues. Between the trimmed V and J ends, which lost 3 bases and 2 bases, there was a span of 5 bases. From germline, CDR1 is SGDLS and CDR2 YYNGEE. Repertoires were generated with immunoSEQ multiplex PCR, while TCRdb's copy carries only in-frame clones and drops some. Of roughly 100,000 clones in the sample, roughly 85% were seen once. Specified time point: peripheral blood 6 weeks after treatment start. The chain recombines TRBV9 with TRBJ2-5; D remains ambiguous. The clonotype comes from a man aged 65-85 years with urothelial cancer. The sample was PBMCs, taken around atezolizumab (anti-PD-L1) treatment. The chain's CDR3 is CASSATQETQYF. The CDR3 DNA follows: TGTGCCAGCAGCGCTACTCAAGAGACCCAGTACTTC.